The 20 T cell receptor beta chains below were found in one sample sequenced in a study of CD4 T cells in relation to SARS-CoV-2 and coronaviruses. Unexposed donor CD4+ T cells date from about 2011-2018, before the COVID-19 pandemic. The repertoire was sequenced with immunoSEQ multiplex PCR; TCRdb's copy has only in-frame clones and lacks some. The profile shows roughly 68,000 clones, more than 85% of them singletons. Source material: naive CD4+ T cells from PBMCs. Subset specified: naive CD4+ T cells isolated by negative enrichment. These receptors all come from a human donor in good health.

In this sample, this clone turned up once. The genes are TRBV6-2 or TRBV6-3 and TRBJ2-7, with TRBD1 identical over 10 bases. Per the germline V gene, CDR1 is MNHEY and CDR2 is SVGEGT. Trimming took 6 bases from V and 2 from J; bases not matched to a gene: 7. The CDR3 consists of 15 residues. The CDR3 protein is CASSSPGQGTYEQYF. The CDR3 DNA reads TGTGCCAGCAGCTCCCCGGGACAGGGGACCTACGAGCAGTACTTC.

This chain uses TRBV7-2 with TRBJ1-2, with 9 bases fitting TRBD1. Germline V gene sequence: CDR1 SGHTA, CDR2 FQGNSA. With V trimmed by 1 base and J by 5 bases, 5 bases remained unmatched. This CDR3 spans 15 amino acids. The CDR3 bases are TGTGCCAGCAGCTTAGTACAGGGGGCGGGGTATGGCTACACCTTC. Its protein product is CASSLVQGAGYGYTF.

The chain carries TRBV5-6 and TRBJ2-2; D unresolved. Germline CDR1 is SGHDT and CDR2 is YYEEEE. V dropped 0 bases and J dropped 5 bases, with 11 bases sitting between them. This CDR3 is built from 15 residues. CDR3 in amino acids: CASSLVKPWTGELFF. The DNA for the CDR3 is TGTGCCAGCAGCTTGGTGAAGCCCTGGACCGGGGAGCTGTTTTTT.

The genes are TRBV30 and TRBJ2-7; TRBD1 is a possible D gene (6 bases). Germline CDR1 reads GTSNPN; CDR2 reads SVGIG (reference sequence). CDR3 length: 12 amino acids. Trimming stripped 3 bases from V and 5 bases from J, with 11 bases between. The CDR3 bases are TGTGCCTGGAGCACACAGGGTAACGAGCAGTACTTC. Translated: CAWSTQGNEQYF.

The chain couples TRBV2 to TRBJ1-1; 8 nucleotides match TRBD1. Per the germline V gene, CDR1 is SNHLY and CDR2 is FYNNEI. This CDR3 has 11 residues. V lost 5 bases to trimming and J lost 11 bases; unmatched junction nucleotides: 4. The CDR3 loop is CASSQGARAFF. CDR3 sequence (DNA): TGTGCCAGCAGTCAGGGGGCCCGGGCTTTCTTT.

This chain connects TRBV5-1 to TRBJ1-4; the D gene is possibly TRBD1 (5 bases). Germline CDR1 and CDR2: SGHRS and YFSETQ. V was shortened by 4 bases and J by 8 bases, with 18 bases between the two germline ends. The CDR3 is 15 residues long. DNA of the CDR3: TGCGCCAGCAGCCCAGGGACGGGAAGCCCAGAAAAACTGTTTTTT. Translation: CASSPGTGSPEKLFF.

The CDR3: CSVEEGSGVTEAFF. The CDR3 DNA is TGCAGCGTTGAAGAAGGATCCGGGGTCACTGAAGCTTTCTTT. The chain has TRBV29-1 and TRBJ1-1; no reliable D call. Germline V gene sequence: CDR1 SQVTM, CDR2 ANQGSEA. The germline V and J ends were trimmed by 0 bases and 4 bases, with 12 bases remaining between them. The CDR3 has 14 amino acids.

V gene TRBV9 combines with J gene TRBJ2-1; D is unclear. From germline, CDR1 is SGDLS and CDR2 YYNGEE. V was trimmed by 4 bases and J by 0 bases, leaving 11 bases between them. CDR3 length: 15 residues. CDR3 DNA: TGTGCCAGCAGCATTCAAATGACCTCCTACAATGAGCAGTTCTTC. Protein: CASSIQMTSYNEQFF.

This clone was recorded once. The rearrangement joins TRBV28 to TRBJ2-7; 9 bases agree with TRBD1. This CDR3 comprises 14 residues. The germline CDR1 and CDR2 sequences are MDHEN and SYDVKM. The ends lost 8 bases at V and 3 bases at J; junction bases unmatched: 8. CDR3 region: CASQTGGRYYEQYF. The CDR3 DNA follows: TGTGCCAGCCAGACAGGGGGTAGATACTACGAGCAGTACTTC. Full variable domain (remainder filled in from reference TRBV28 and TRBJ2-7): DVKVTQSSRYLVKRTGEKVFLECVQDMDHENMFWYRQDPGLGLRLIYFSYDVKMKEKGDIPEGYSVSREKKERFSLILESASTNQTSMYLCASQTGGRYYEQYFGPGTRLTVT.

V is TRBV6-1 and J is TRBJ1-2; D remains unclear. Germline V CDR1 and CDR2: MNHNS, SASEGT. V shed 2 bases and J shed 5 bases, with 21 bases lying between them. CDR3 length: 17 amino acids. The CDR3 here is CASSEQSSGWLYYGYTF. The DNA of the CDR3 is TGTGCCAGCAGTGAACAGTCGAGCGGATGGCTCTATTATGGCTACACCTTC.

The chain combines TRBV30 with TRBJ1-1; possibly TRBD1 for D (6 bases). V shed 4 bases and J shed 8 bases, with 11 bases lying between them. This CDR3 comprises 11 residues. Germline CDR1 reads GTSNPN; CDR2 reads SVGIG (reference sequence). The CDR3 DNA sequence: TGTGCCTGGATGAGGGGGGCCGAAGCTTTCTTT. Translated, it gives CAWMRGAEAFF.

The chain uses TRBV6-5 and TRBJ2-7, with a tentative D call TRBD1 (6 bases). Germline values: CDR1 MNHEY, CDR2 SVGAGI. The CDR3 consists of 14 residues. V gave up 2 bases and J gave up 6 bases, with 14 bases separating them. CDR3 nucleotides: TGTGCCAGCAGTTACACTTACAGGGACGGCGAGCAGTACTTC. Protein sequence: CASSYTYRDGEQYF.

V and J are TRBV9 and TRBJ2-3; possibly TRBD1 or TRBD2 for D (6 bases each). CDR1 and CDR2 from the germline V gene are SGDLS and YYNGEE. The CDR3 loop spans 16 amino acids. Trimming stripped 4 bases from V and 4 bases from J, with 19 bases between. The CDR3 sequence is CASSTLGGQGPDTQYF. The CDR3 DNA is TGTGCCAGCAGCACCCTAGGGGGGCAGGGCCCAGATACGCAGTATTTT.

Remarks on this clone: The sample carries other DNA sequences with the same CDR3. The chain links TRBV5-1 to TRBJ2-3, with D maybe TRBD1 (5 bases). CDR1 is SGHRS and CDR2 is YFSETQ in the germline V gene. The CDR3 runs 14 residues. V was pared by 2 bases and J by 3 bases, with 10 bases between. Here the CDR3 DNA reads TGCGCCAGCAGCTTAGCGCAGGGAACAGATACGCAGTATTTT. This codes for CASSLAQGTDTQYF.

The V call is TRBV6-5, the J call TRBJ1-6, with D perhaps matching TRBD1 (5 bases). This CDR3 is 15 amino acids long. V was trimmed by 8 bases and J by 3 bases, leaving 14 bases between them. CDR1 is MNHEY, CDR2 SVGAGI, per germline. For the CDR3, the DNA is TGTGCCAGCGGGAAGACAGCTTACTATAATTCACCCCTCCACTTT. Its protein product is CASGKTAYYNSPLHF.

V is TRBV30 and J is TRBJ2-7, with 9 bases aligning to TRBD2. Germline V CDR1 and CDR2: GTSNPN, SVGIG (reference sequence). V shed 1 base, J shed 10 bases, and the junction held 8 bases outside the gene matches. There are 13 residues in the CDR3. As DNA, the CDR3 is TGTGCCTGGAGTGGTCTAGCGGGAAAGTCACAGTACTTC. Its translation is CAWSGLAGKSQYF.

The chain employs TRBV5-1 and TRBJ2-7; 12 nucleotides match TRBD1. Trimming cost V 4 bases and J 4 bases; bases outside gene matches: 12. The CDR3 spans 17 residues. Germline V lookup: CDR1 SGHRS, CDR2 YFSETQ. The CDR3, as DNA: TGCGCCAGCAGCACTACCGACCGGGACAGGGGGCGATACGAGCAGTACTTC. It codes for CASSTTDRDRGRYEQYF.

The V and J genes are TRBV5-1 and TRBJ2-1; 14 nucleotides match TRBD2. The CDR3 covers 19 residues. The junction had 14 bases not matched to a gene; V was cut back by 6 bases and J by 3 bases. Germline V gene data show CDR1 as SGHRS and CDR2 as YFSETQ. CDR3: CASTPIPGLAGVVYNEQFF. DNA of the CDR3: TGCGCCAGCACCCCAATCCCGGGACTAGCGGGAGTGGTCTACAATGAGCAGTTCTTC.

The chain joins TRBV28 to TRBJ2-3; the match to TRBD2 covers 11 bases. V was clipped by 5 bases and J by 1 base; unmatched bases: 11. The CDR3 is made up of 18 amino acids. Germline V gene data show CDR1 as MDHEN and CDR2 as SYDVKM. CDR3 loop: CASSRTSLAGGGTDTQYF. The CDR3 nucleotides are TGTGCCAGCAGTCGAACATCCTTAGCGGGGGGGGGCACAGATACGCAGTATTTT.

The V gene is TRBV28, the J gene TRBJ2-3, with D hard to call. The V and J ends lost 9 bases and 3 bases respectively, with 16 bases between them. This CDR3 comprises 14 residues. CDR1 is MDHEN and CDR2 is SYDVKM in the germline V gene. This CDR3 is CASTLRARTDTQYF. The DNA for the CDR3 is TGTGCCAGTACCCTCCGTGCTCGAACAGATACGCAGTATTTT.